This T cell receptor (beta chain) was found in a study of blood T cell repertoires in COVID-19. About the research overall: Acute and convalescent COVID-19 samples came from the United States, Italy and Spain. Sources were T cells, B-cell-depleted T cells, or PBMCs; the material itself was cDNA or gDNA.

Authors' analysis steps: Reference gene primer amplification gave nucleated cell count estimates. The method was immunoSEQ multiplex PCR; TCRdb's version includes in-frame clones alone and lacks a portion of them. Clone size and V and J calls were adopted from that table, with D and trimming inferred from the DNA. The table lists around 200,000 clones, 86% of them singletons. CDR1 is SEHNR, CDR2 FQNEAQ, per germline (reference sequence). This CDR3 is 17 amino acids long. The trim removed 1 base at V and 4 bases at J, leaving 7 bases unmatched. This TCR derives from a woman in her forties or fifties with acute or convalescent COVID-19. Sequenced sample: peripheral blood. The rearrangement uses TRBV7-9 and TRBJ2-3; TRBD1 matches 11 bases. As DNA, the CDR3 is TGTGCCAGCAGCTTAGTGATGGGACAGGGGGATCCAGATACGCAGTATTTT. Translated: CASSLVMGQGDPDTQYF.